This TCR beta chain was sequenced during a study of blood T cells in healthy people across ages. Study outcomes and limitations: Among T cells, TCR beta diversity per million cells dropped roughly linearly as age rose.

A second about 7 to 12 cycle PCR used barcoded and J-beta primers. A tag from a template-switch adaptor with 12 random nucleotides marked each cDNA molecule. TCRdb re-called the 5' RACE reads with MiXCR, one entry per CDR3 protein. The table records roughly 860,000 distinct CDR3 sequences, about 62% of them present only once. The sample holds one count of this clonotype. The antigen remains undetermined. V dropped 6 bases and J dropped 8; count of bases not matched to a gene: 8. This CDR3 has 14 amino acids. The receptor was derived from a man under 40 in good health. The chain links TRBV12-3 or TRBV12-4 to TRBJ2-1; TRBD1 matches at 9 bases. Sequenced input: blood. The CDR3 nucleotides read TGTGCCAGCAGGGCCGGGACAGGGTTCCATGAGCAGTTCTTC. It is translated as CASRAGTGFHEQFF.